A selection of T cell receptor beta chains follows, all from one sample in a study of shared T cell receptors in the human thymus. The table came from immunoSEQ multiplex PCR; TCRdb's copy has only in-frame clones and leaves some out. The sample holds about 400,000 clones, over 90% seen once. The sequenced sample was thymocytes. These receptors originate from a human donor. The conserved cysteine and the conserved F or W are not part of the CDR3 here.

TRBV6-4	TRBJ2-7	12	ASSPTGNPYEQY
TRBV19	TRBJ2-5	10	ASSMVQETQY
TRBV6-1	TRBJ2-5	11	ASNLGSQETQY
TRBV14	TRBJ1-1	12	ASSQDLFHTEAF
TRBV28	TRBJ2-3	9	ATLLTDTQY
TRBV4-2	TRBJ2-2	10	ASRRGTGELF
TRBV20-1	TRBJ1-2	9	SARGDYGYT
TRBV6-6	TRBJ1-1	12	ASSQDRGGTEAF
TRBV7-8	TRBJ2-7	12	ASSLDAPFYEQY
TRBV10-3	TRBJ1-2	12	AISGTGSIYGYT
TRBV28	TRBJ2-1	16	ASSHTSGRPRSYNEQF
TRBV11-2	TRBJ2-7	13	ASSPSWSLGYEQY
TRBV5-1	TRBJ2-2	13	ASSRRGTNTGELF
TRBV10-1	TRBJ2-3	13	ASSETGGTTDTQY
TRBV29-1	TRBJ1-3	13	SVEGGTASGNTIY
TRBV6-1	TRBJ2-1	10	ATPPFHNEQF
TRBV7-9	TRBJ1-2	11	ASSSGAFYGYT
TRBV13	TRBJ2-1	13	ASSPTGRGYNEQF
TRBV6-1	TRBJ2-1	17	ASSGATSGRASSYNEQF
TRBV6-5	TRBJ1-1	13	ASSTRLGWNTEAF
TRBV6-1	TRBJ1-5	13	ASSEGEGQNQPQH